This T cell receptor (beta chain) was profiled in a study of post-analysis software for immune sequencing data (dated by TCRdb to the mid-2010s). At the level of the whole study: Recorded disease courses included relapsing-remitting, secondary progressive and progressive-relapsing multiple sclerosis, with some patients lacking subtype annotation. The patient repertoires were compared against fewer than twelve previously published healthy control repertoires obtained from donors aged 6 to 25 years. A subset of samples was prepared in parallel using single-end sample barcoding, then pooled and co-amplified after Illumina adapter ligation. The paper as a whole reports these results and caveats: Several TRBV segments, including TRBV5-6, TRBV5-1 and TRBV20-1, were significantly more frequent in patients than controls. Direct clustering with F measure showed strong co-clustering of samples prepared in the same batch, prompting a batch-effect correction. Normalized Chao1 diversity was significantly lower in multiple sclerosis patients than controls, suggesting substantial peripheral T-cell clonal expansion. The multiple sclerosis patient group was slightly younger than the control group.

In regard to this clonotype: Its antigen is currently not known. Base qualities are missing; no much larger clone stands one base away.

TCR beta repertoires were profiled from peripheral blood of approximately 13 young patients with multiple sclerosis to demonstrate the VDJtools post-analysis software. Multiple sclerosis patients were children and adolescents aged roughly 6 to 17 years. Library creation used PCR. The reads were generated on an Illumina HiSeq 2500. Unique molecular identifiers were incorporated into TCR beta cDNA libraries to reduce PCR and sequencing biases. Approximately 500,000 cDNA molecules were obtained for every 1 to 10 million input T cells, so each molecule roughly corresponded to one T cell. Patient libraries were prepared and sequenced with the same protocol used for the earlier healthy control dataset. Samples belonging to the same batch were prepared together, multiplexed and sequenced on a shared HiSeq lane. Per the authors' processing: Raw barcoded reads were processed with MIGEC, discarding single-read molecular identifier groups before consensus assembly and CDR3 extraction. Clonotype tables were post-analysed with VDJtools, and diversity was normalized by down-sampling all datasets to the smallest sample size. Repertoire overlap clustering matched CDR3 amino acid but not nucleotide sequences to correct batch-related cross-sample contamination. The public reads were reprocessed in TCRdb via fastp at Q25 and MiXCR, keeping in-frame beta chains. Records with the same CDR3 protein are collapsed into one entry carrying the most frequent genes and DNA. The V and J calls follow TCRdb's processing rather than the paper's. The sample includes roughly 800,000 distinct CDR3 sequences, with 53% observed a single time. 4.6% of the sample belongs to the ten largest clones.

CDR1 is given as DFQATT and CDR2 as SNEGSKA, both from the germline V gene (reference sequence). The CDR3 numbers 15 residues from cysteine through phenylalanine. Only the CDR3 DNA stays, 45 bases, in frame from base 1. The germline V and J ends show losses of 5 bases and 4 bases respectively, and no gene match explains 4 bases of the junction. The sequenced material came from blood. The origin of this receptor is a girl aged 5 to 17 with multiple sclerosis. Recombination connected TRBV20-1 to TRBJ2-1, with 14 middle bases fitting TRBD2. The CDR3 protein sequence reads: CSAGRLAGGYNEQFF. DNA sequence: TGCAGTGCTGGCCGACTAGCGGGAGGGTACAATGAGCAGTTCTTC.